This T cell receptor beta chain was sequenced during a study of cytomegalovirus exposure and HLA in healthy donors (dated by TCRdb to 2015 to 2018). Context from the whole study: An earlier analysis of approximately 640 of the donors reported 250 to 300 Gb of sequence data and 100 million to 140 million unique TCR beta sequences from about 179 million T cells. Roughly 300 gigabases of sequencing data and approximately 85 million unique TCR sequences were included in an early release covering roughly 700 HLA-typed donors. The genetic ancestry cluster associated with self-reported Caucasian donors included about 81% of the roughly 410 genotyped donors. The aim of the study was to test whether cataloging public T cell receptors could identify signatures of past pathogen exposure. Using immunosequencing, the study profiled T cell repertoires from around 680 subjects and related those repertoires to cytomegalovirus serostatus. Besides the first cohort of around 700 subjects, a separate validation cohort made up of 95 to 150 different subjects was used. High-throughput TCR immunosequencing, statistical association of individual TCRs with disease status, and machine learning were combined to predict cytomegalovirus infection status. A later analysis re-examined previously published TCR beta repertoires from about 670 donors and added high-resolution HLA genotyping to investigate patterns of TCR occurrence. Rather than drawing on any new phenotypic data, the later analysis identified candidate immune exposures from TCR beta sequences and the way those sequences occurred across donors. An earlier analysis of a few hundred of the donors applied high-throughput TCR beta sequencing to assess whether each TCR beta V gene segment acted as functional or pseudogenic. Donor age, sex, ethnicity and CMV serostatus were compiled alongside the repertoire data. A later genetic analysis used genome-wide SNP genotypes for about 55% of the 666 donors, treating that subset as a discovery cohort. Every repertoire in the discovery cohort had been generated on one and the same sequencing platform. Class I and class II HLA loci were covered by the typing at four-digit resolution. Typing coverage differed by locus: A, B, C, DRB1 and DQB1 were typed in about 629-640 donors, DQA1 in about 510, DPA1 in some 570, and DPB1 in approximately 450. Roughly 5 DR-DQ haplotypes were handled as single units for association and clustering, since linkage in the cohort was strong. On average, around 240,000 unique TCR beta nucleotide sequences were sequenced per donor among several hundred genotyped donors of the cohort, with roughly 18% of those sequences being non-productive.

On this clone: No cognate antigen has been identified for it.

General findings and caveats noted by the study authors: A later analysis found that most CMV-associated TCR beta chains appeared HLA-restricted, with HLA associations seemingly driven largely by CMV exposure. According to a later analysis, parvovirus B19, influenza, CMV and Epstein-Barr virus appeared linked to several top co-occurrence clusters. Some IMGT-functional V segments, including TRBV6-2 and TRBV6-3, could not be told apart with the 87-base-pair reads, so those segments were excluded. When HLA alleles, especially DR and DQ, strongly co-occurred, attributing TCR associations to individual alleles was difficult. In vitro tests confirmed that a few of the cytomegalovirus-associated TCR beta chains recognize cytomegalovirus antigens. The classifier was reported to diagnose cytomegalovirus status with high specificity and sensitivity in both the original cohort and the validation cohort. The authors suggested that the approach could potentially be generalized to other disease states and immunological phenotypes. Roughly uniform sequencing depth across donors was assumed in presence/absence analyses, although this assumption may not hold. Because some donors lacked HLA typing at each locus, the association tests relied only on the typed subset. A further reported finding was that TCR beta sequences accurately predicted the HLA-A and HLA-B alleles for most subjects in the first cohort. In a later genetic analysis, fewer N-insertions in productive TCRs were reported among donors in an Asian-associated ancestry cluster than the roughly 700-donor mean. In a later analysis, HLA-associated TCR beta chains showed more clonal expansion and lower generation probabilities than non-associated chains that were equally common. A later analysis found that TCR association rates varied across HLA loci, with DRB1 alleles showing the most associated TCRs and HLA-C alleles the fewest. Most TCR sequences were observed very rarely across donors, whereas some public TCRs were present in many individuals. In an earlier analysis of several hundred of the donors, most TCR beta V segments were observed in productive rearrangements about 90% or about 30% of the time, broadly matching IMGT annotations. In the study, some 160 TCR beta chains were listed as associated with cytomegalovirus. In this cohort, only TCR beta chains were sequenced, and detectable features were limited by the absence of alpha or paired-chain data. The earlier analysis of approximately 560 of the donors excluded about 16 rarely observed V segments, including chromosome 9 orphons, because counts were too low. A cluster of highly shared sequence variants was judged likely to be a technical artifact of the sequencing pipeline. Linkage disequilibrium might explain the correlated functional status among segregating V segments, but an unknown experimental factor could not be ruled out. V-gene and J-gene trimming of TCR beta chains was associated with a missense DCLRE1C variant in a later genetic analysis, and the association was replicated in an independent cohort. Immune exposure information for the cohort was limited to CMV serostatus. A later analysis associated 15,000 or so TCR beta sequences with specific HLA alleles at a false discovery rate of 0.05.

The cohort was made up of several hundred healthy bone marrow donors. At the time of sampling, all cohort members were nominally healthy, though unrecorded immune exposures were likely present. The donor tested CMV seronegative, placing the donor among the 350 to 400 seronegative members of the cohort. Each donor provided a peripheral blood sample, and peripheral blood mononuclear cells were used for TCR beta sequencing. Genomic DNA was extracted from the blood cell samples with the Qiagen DNeasy Blood Extraction Kit. The germline V and J ends show losses of 2 bases and 7 bases respectively, and no gene match explains 2 bases of the junction. The CDR3 numbers 14 residues from cysteine through phenylalanine. Only CDR3 DNA remains: 42 bases, in frame from the first base. The germline V gene supplies CDR1 KGHSH and CDR2 LQKENI. Libraries were built with the immunoSEQ multiplex PCR assay. The multiplex PCR relied on a mix of 60 forward primers for TCR Vbeta segments and 13 reverse primers for TCR Jbeta segments. The CDR3 region of rearranged TCR beta genes was amplified from genomic DNA by a multiplex PCR assay. The Illumina HiSeq System was used to sequence the amplified TCR beta libraries as 87-base-pair reads. Processing in the source paper ran as follows. A later analysis counted 75 million to 100 million unique TCR beta chains across the 666 repertoires, and roughly 11 million of these chains were shared by at least two donors. A nearest-neighbor algorithm error-corrected the raw reads and collapsed the reads into unique sequences, merging closely related sequences to remove PCR and sequencing errors. To assign V, D and J gene segments, CDR3 sequences were aligned to IMGT reference sequences. Each retained sequence needed at least a six-nucleotide match to both a V gene segment and a J gene segment. Rearrangements were classified as productive when the CDR3 lacked stop codons and remained in frame with V and J, and all other rearrangements were classified as non-productive. Following IMGT convention, CDR3 was defined as the stretch from the second conserved V-encoded cysteine up to the conserved J-encoded phenylalanine. Sequences without an unambiguous match to a single V gene segment were excluded from the earlier analysis of 500 to 700 of the donors. In an earlier analysis of approximately 610 of the donors, V segments were called functional above 56.7% productive rearrangements and were called segregating when the between-donor standard deviation exceeded 5%. A statistical classification framework was built for diagnosing cytomegalovirus status from the catalog of TCR beta chain sequences. In a later analysis, V and J genes were assigned by comparing TCR nucleotide sequences against IMGT/GENE-DB human TR gene sequences. Using the TCRdist pipeline, a later analysis assigned CDR3 sequences along with most-parsimonious VDJ recombination scenarios. In a later analysis, each TCR beta chain was defined by its CDR3 amino acid sequence together with its V-gene family, and reads lacking a unique V-gene family were excluded. A later analysis removed several hundred highly shared, low-generation-probability nucleotide sequences to deal with suspected cross-contamination and a sequencing artifact. In a later analysis, a clonal expansion index was calculated for each public chain from normalized within-repertoire ranks of inferred template counts. A later analysis computed generation probabilities with a VDJ recombination model fitted to out-of-frame rearrangements, and checked the results against IGoR. Hypergeometric tests were used in a later analysis to score TCR-TCR, TCR-HLA and TCR-CMV co-occurrence, with a repertoire-size bias correction applied to the TCR pairs. False discovery rates were estimated in a later analysis by permuting HLA or CMV assignments 20 times. In a later analysis, co-occurring TCRs were grouped with DBSCAN, and TCRdist sequence similarity was added when clustering was performed within HLA-allele-positive subsets. Repertoires with fewer than 30,000 or more than 120,000 public chains were left out of co-occurrence clustering, as were five repertoires with anomalous nucleotide sharing. TCRdb's version of the immuneACCESS table is confined to in-frame rearrangements and falls short of the full clone set. An unresolved V gene accounts for under half of the shortfall where checked; the remainder is of unknown origin. V, J and clone size are taken as reported in that table, and D and trimming were inferred from the DNA itself. The sample table holds around 150,000 clones. 2% to 3% of the sample is held by the ten biggest clonotypes.

Sequences were obtained from PBMCs. This receptor was taken from a man between 35 and 55 years old in good health and CMV-seronegative. The rearrangement combines TRBV18 with TRBJ1-6; a stretch of 7 junction bases matches TRBD1. The nucleotide sequence is given as TGTGCCAGCTCACCAGAGACAGGGAATTCACCCCTCCACTTT. Translated, it gives CASSPETGNSPLHF.